This TCR beta chain derives from a study of blood T cell repertoires in COVID-19. Study at large: The origin of the acute and convalescent COVID-19 samples was the United States, Italy and Spain.

Deletions cut 3 bases from V and 3 bases from J, with 17 bases between. There are 16 residues in the CDR3. Only in-frame clones appear in the TCRdb table, and some are missing; sequencing was by immunoSEQ multiplex PCR. The data contain around 250,000 clones, about 82% of them singletons. This TCR was sampled from an elderly woman with COVID-19, enrolled during active disease. The chain couples TRBV23-1 to TRBJ1-2; D perhaps matches TRBD1 (6 bases). TRBV23-1 is assigned to the ORF class and has an uncertain function. Sample: peripheral blood. The CDR3 sequence: CASSQPRGLYYYGYTF. CDR3 DNA sequence: TGCGCCAGCAGTCAGCCCAGGGGTCTTTATTACTATGGCTACACCTTC.